This TCR beta chain was profiled in a study of T cells in Graves' hyperthyroidism and ophthalmopathy. Overall study context: Staff took peripheral blood when the initial diagnosis was made, before any treatment began.

This clonotype showed up many times. The antigen is not known. The germline V and J ends were trimmed by 0 bases and 6 bases, with 7 bases remaining between them. From germline, CDR1 is SGHRS and CDR2 YFSETQ. This CDR3 is 13 amino acids long. Researchers took RNA transcripts and amplified the TCR beta CDR3 regions from them. First-round RT-PCR of the TCR CDR3 relied on the HTBI primer set. A single record per CDR3 protein comes from TCRdb applying MiXCR to the multiplex PCR reads. The sample yields about 480,000 distinct CDR3 sequences, roughly 14% seen once. Findings of the study overall: The model predicted ophthalmopathy a median around seven months before onset.

The sample comprised blood. The sequence was collected from a young woman with Graves' hyperthyroidism. The rearrangement uses TRBV5-1 and TRBJ2-1; D is undetermined. As DNA, the CDR3 is TGCGCCAGCAGCTTGGACGCTGGCAATGAGCAGTTCTTC. Translation gives CASSLDAGNEQFF.